This T cell receptor (beta chain) was sequenced during a study of monozygotic twins with inflammatory bowel disease. Germline V CDR1 and CDR2: SGHDT, YYEEEE. The CDR3 is made up of 17 amino acids. For each CDR3 protein, TCRdb gives one entry from its re-call of the 5' RACE reads, without DNA. The table lists 300,000 to 400,000 distinct CDR3 sequences. The TCR was taken from a human donor with ulcerative colitis or Crohn's disease, or a healthy co-twin of an affected twin (not recorded which). The sequencing sample was made of blood. The gene calls are TRBV5-6 and TRBJ2-1; the D call of TRBD2 rests on TCRdb alone, since no DNA is present to check it. This CDR3 is CASSRAVRLAVYNEQFF.